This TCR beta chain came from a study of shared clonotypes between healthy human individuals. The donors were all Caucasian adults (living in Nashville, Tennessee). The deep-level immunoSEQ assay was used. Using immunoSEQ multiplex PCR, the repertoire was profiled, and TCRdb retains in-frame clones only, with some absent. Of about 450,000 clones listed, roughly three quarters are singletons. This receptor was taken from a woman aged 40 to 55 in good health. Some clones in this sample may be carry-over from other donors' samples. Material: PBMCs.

CDR3 coding DNA: TGTGCCAGCAGCCTTATGGGCCCGAACGTGAAGGGGAATAGAAACACCATATATTTT. It specifies CASSLMGPNVKGNRNTIYF. J is TRBJ1-3 and V is TRBV27; TRBD1 might be the D (5 bases). The germline V gene has CDR1 MNHEY and CDR2 SMNVEV (reference sequence). V was clipped by 6 bases and J by 5 bases, with 29 bases between them. The CDR3 has 19 residues.